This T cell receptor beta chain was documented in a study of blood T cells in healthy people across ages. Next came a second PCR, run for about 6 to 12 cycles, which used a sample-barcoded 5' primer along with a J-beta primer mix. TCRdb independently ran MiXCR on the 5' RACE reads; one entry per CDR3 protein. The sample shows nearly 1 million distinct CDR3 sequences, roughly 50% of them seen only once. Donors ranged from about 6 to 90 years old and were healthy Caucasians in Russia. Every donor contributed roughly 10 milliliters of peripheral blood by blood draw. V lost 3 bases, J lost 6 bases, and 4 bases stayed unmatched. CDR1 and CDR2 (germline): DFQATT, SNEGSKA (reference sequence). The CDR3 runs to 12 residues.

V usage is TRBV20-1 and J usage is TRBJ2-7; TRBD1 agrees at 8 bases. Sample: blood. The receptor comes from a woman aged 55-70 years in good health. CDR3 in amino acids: CSASPQGAEQYF. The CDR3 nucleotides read TGCAGTGCTAGTCCCCAGGGGGCCGAGCAGTACTTC.